The rows below give T cell receptor beta chains drawn from one sample of a study of blood T cell repertoires in COVID-19. The method was immunoSEQ multiplex PCR; TCRdb's version includes in-frame clones alone and lacks a portion of them. Seen here are approximately 37,000 clones, about 88% observed once, and the top ten hold around a fifth. The sample consisted of peripheral blood. These TCRs come from a man in his forties or fifties in a cohort sampled during active COVID-19. Each CDR3 is given with its conserved first and last residue. D genes are given only for firm matches. Not every row has a clone size; where given, it reads once, few, many or a size class.

11	TRBV30	.	.	TRBJ2-7	CAWRDSYEQYF	TGTGCCTGGAGGGACAGCTACGAGCAGTACTTC
14	TRBV2	once	.	TRBJ1-2	CASQTGGQYEGYTF	TGTGCCAGCCAGACCGGGGGGCAGTACGAAGGCTACACCTTC
13	TRBV7-8	.	.	TRBJ1-5	CASSLARVEPQHF	TGTGCCAGCAGCTTAGCGAGGGTTGAGCCCCAGCATTTT
14	TRBV9	.	.	TRBJ2-3	CASSVEGGTDTQYF	TGTGCCAGCAGCGTAGAGGGGGGCACAGATACGCAGTATTTT
16	TRBV11-3	.	TRBD1	TRBJ1-2	CASSLGRDRDGYGYTF	TGTGCCAGCAGCTTAGGTCGGGACAGGGACGGCTATGGCTACACCTTC
14	TRBV18	.	.	TRBJ2-1	CASSPLEAWNEQFF	TGTGCCAGCTCACCACTAGAAGCCTGGAATGAGCAGTTCTTC
14	TRBV2	.	TRBD1	TRBJ1-2	CAPALRTGGNGYTF	TGTGCTCCAGCATTGAGGACAGGGGGCAATGGCTACACCTTC
18	TRBV4-3	.	TRBD1	TRBJ2-2	CASSQLSGTAVGTGELFF	TGCGCCAGCAGCCAATTGTCCGGGACAGCAGTAGGCACCGGGGAGCTGTTTTTT
13	TRBV30	few	.	TRBJ1-6	CAWSARVNSPLHF	TGTGCCTGGAGTGCCAGGGTTAATTCACCCCTCCACTTT
16	TRBV29-1	.	.	TRBJ2-1	CSVEDQETVSYNEQFF	TGCAGCGTTGAAGATCAGGAGACAGTCTCCTACAATGAGCAGTTCTTC
14	TRBV15	few	.	TRBJ1-4	CATSRDWGQEKLFF	TGTGCCACCAGCAGAGATTGGGGCCAGGAAAAACTGTTTTTT
14	TRBV29-1	.	TRBD2	TRBJ2-4	CSVASGREKNIQYF	TGCAGCGTTGCCAGCGGGAGGGAGAAAAACATTCAGTACTTC
14	TRBV6-2/TRBV6-3	.	TRBD1	TRBJ2-2	CASSYYQGAGELFF	TGTGCCAGCAGTTACTACCAGGGGGCCGGGGAGCTGTTTTTT
13	TRBV5-1	.	TRBD1	TRBJ2-1	CASSVTGDNEQFF	TGCGCCAGCAGCGTGACAGGGGATAATGAGCAGTTCTTC
14	TRBV9	.	.	TRBJ1-1	CASSVGGGDTEAFF	TGTGCCAGCAGCGTAGGGGGCGGCGACACTGAAGCTTTCTTT
14	TRBV6-5	.	TRBD1	TRBJ1-1	CASSYAYRDSEAFF	TGTGCCAGCAGTTACGCCTACAGGGACAGTGAAGCTTTCTTT
15	TRBV19	.	.	TRBJ2-1	CASSPEAGRYNEQFF	TGTGCCAGTAGTCCCGAGGCGGGAAGATACAATGAGCAGTTCTTC
14	TRBV9	.	.	TRBJ1-1	CASSSQNVNTEAFF	TGTGCCAGCAGCTCACAAAACGTGAACACTGAAGCTTTCTTT
14	TRBV9	.	.	TRBJ1-4	CASSVEGTNEKLFF	TGTGCCAGCAGCGTTGAGGGAACTAATGAAAAACTGTTTTTT
13	TRBV12-3/TRBV12-4	.	TRBD1	TRBJ1-1	CASTQGVNTEAFF	TGTGCCAGCACCCAGGGGGTGAACACTGAAGCTTTCTTT
16	TRBV5-1	once	TRBD1	TRBJ1-1	CASSYRPGQANTEAFF	TGCGCCAGCAGCTACCGCCCGGGACAGGCGAACACTGAAGCTTTCTTT
13	TRBV2	.	.	TRBJ2-5	CASSDPGEETQYF	TGTGCCAGCAGTGATCCGGGGGAAGAGACCCAGTACTTC
12	TRBV11-3	.	.	TRBJ2-1	CASSLLGGAPFF	TGTGCCAGCAGCCTCCTTGGGGGGGCTCCGTTCTTC
16	TRBV27	.	TRBD1	TRBJ1-5	CASSMGTGANNQPQHF	TGTGCCAGCAGCATGGGGACAGGGGCCAACAATCAGCCCCAGCATTTT
16	TRBV28	.	TRBD1	TRBJ1-1	CASSLWARQGNTEAFF	TGTGCCAGCAGTTTATGGGCCCGACAGGGGAACACTGAAGCTTTCTTT
12	TRBV7-7	.	TRBD2	TRBJ2-2	CAKRGVTGELFF	TGTGCTAAGCGGGGAGTCACCGGGGAGCTGTTTTTT
15	TRBV4-2	.	.	TRBJ2-3	CASSQPEARADTQYF	TGTGCCAGCAGCCAACCGGAGGCGAGGGCAGATACGCAGTATTTT
16	TRBV4-1	.	.	TRBJ1-1	CASSQPSKQMNTEAFF	TGCGCCAGCAGCCAACCTTCCAAACAGATGAACACTGAAGCTTTCTTT
12	TRBV12-3/TRBV12-4	once	TRBD1	TRBJ1-1	CASRGTVWKAFF	TGTGCCAGCAGGGGGACAGTTTGGAAGGCTTTCTTT
15	TRBV6-6	.	TRBD1	TRBJ2-1	CASSSEDRVGNEQFF	TGTGCCAGCAGCTCCGAGGACAGGGTCGGGAATGAGCAGTTCTTC
16	TRBV4-1	.	.	TRBJ1-5	CASSQGGFVSNQPQHF	TGCGCCAGCAGCCAAGGAGGATTTGTTAGCAATCAGCCCCAGCATTTT